The 25 T cell receptor beta chains given below trace back to one sample, sequenced in a study of T cell responses to AZD1222 COVID-19 vaccine. Repertoires were generated with immunoSEQ multiplex PCR, while TCRdb's copy carries only in-frame clones and drops some. The data show under 85,000 clones, around 90% seen once. The specimen comprised peripheral blood, sampled on day 0 of AZD1222 vaccination. The receptors here all came from an adult in good health.

The chain combines TRBV6-4 with TRBJ1-5; TRBD1 aligns across 7 bases. The CDR3 has 13 amino acids. V was clipped by 6 bases and J by 3 bases; unmatched bases: 2. Germline V lookup: CDR1 MRHNA, CDR2 SNTAGT. The CDR3 is CASSQGVNQPQHF. CDR3 nucleotide sequence: TGTGCCAGCAGCCAGGGGGTCAATCAGCCCCAGCATTTT.

This chain links TRBV6-6 with TRBJ1-5, with D hard to call. The ends were cut back, 2 bases at V and 0 bases at J, with 5 bases in the middle. This CDR3 spans 14 amino acids. Germline-derived CDR1 and CDR2 are MNHNY and SVGAGI (reference sequence). CDR3 sequence (DNA): TGTGCCAGCAGTTACAAGATTAGCAATCAGCCCCAGCATTTT. Amino acids: CASSYKISNQPQHF.

V is TRBV2 and J is TRBJ2-3, with 7 nucleotides matching TRBD2. The CDR3 is 12 amino acids. Germline lookup yields CDR1 SNHLY and CDR2 FYNNEI. V shed 8 bases, J shed 10 bases, and the junction held 9 bases outside the gene matches. The CDR3 nucleotides are TGTGCCAGCGGAGGCGCGGGAGTCGCGCAGTATTTT. This gives the protein CASGGAGVAQYF.

The chain combines TRBV30 with TRBJ2-7, with 8 bases aligning to TRBD1. Losses at the gene ends were 1 base for V and 6 bases for J; bases not matched to a gene: 8. This CDR3 contains 14 residues. Germline-derived CDR1 and CDR2 are GTSNPN and SVGIG (reference sequence). This CDR3 reads CAWSAGTGPREQYF. CDR3 sequence (DNA): TGTGCCTGGAGTGCCGGGACAGGTCCTCGCGAGCAGTACTTC.

The chain combines TRBV10-1 with TRBJ2-7; D possibly corresponds to TRBD1 (7 bases). V lost 1 base and J 7 bases, leaving 17 bases between the germline ends. The CDR3 sequence is 15 residues long. The germline V gene encodes CDR1 WNHNN and CDR2 SYGVQD (reference sequence). CDR3 sequence reads: CASSEFGRGTEEQYF. The CDR3 DNA is TGCGCCAGCAGTGAGTTCGGCAGGGGGACTGAGGAGCAGTACTTC.

Written as DNA, the CDR3 is TGTGCCAGCAGCAGTTTCGACAAGAACACTGAAGCTTTCTTT. Encoded protein: CASSSFDKNTEAFF. The chain is built from TRBV3-1 (or the pseudogene TRBV3-2) and TRBJ1-1; D unclear. The CDR3 spans 14 residues. CDR1 is LGHDT, CDR2 YNNKEL, per germline (reference sequence). V was shortened by 5 bases and J by 1 base, with 11 bases between the two germline ends.

V usage is TRBV9 and J usage is TRBJ1-1; maybe TRBD1 (5 bases). Germline V gives CDR1 SGDLS, CDR2 YYNGEE. CDR3 length: 15 residues. The V gene lost 0 bases and the J gene lost 1 base, with 10 bases spanning the gap. The CDR3 sequence is CASSVVGRANTEAFF. For the CDR3, the DNA is TGTGCCAGCAGCGTAGTCGGCAGGGCGAACACTGAAGCTTTCTTT.

This chain connects TRBV2 to TRBJ1-5, with D perhaps TRBD1 (6 bases). Germline assignment: CDR1 SNHLY and CDR2 FYNNEI. The CDR3 consists of 14 residues. V was shortened by 6 bases and J by 6 bases, with 15 bases between the two germline ends. CDR3 in DNA: TGTGCCAGCAGACCGGGACAAGTAAGTCAGCCCCAGCATTTT. Protein product: CASRPGQVSQPQHF.

The chain is built from TRBV5-1 and TRBJ2-1; D assignment may be TRBD1 or TRBD2 (5 bases each). The length of the CDR3 is 14 residues. Germline lookup yields CDR1 SGHRS and CDR2 YFSETQ. The V and J ends lost 1 base and 2 bases respectively, with 7 bases between them. The CDR3 bases are TGCGCCAGCAGCTTGAGGGACGCCTACAATGAGCAGTTCTTC. Its translation: CASSLRDAYNEQFF.

The chain recombines TRBV10-3 with TRBJ2-3; possible D gene TRBD2, 5 bases. This CDR3 spans 14 amino acids. The V end lost 5 bases, the J end lost 2 bases, and 11 bases lay between the germline ends. Germline loops: CDR1 ENHRY, CDR2 SYGVKD. CDR3 region: CAISPLATTDTQYF. CDR3 coding DNA: TGTGCCATCAGTCCTCTAGCAACCACAGATACGCAGTATTTT.

The chain carries TRBV12-3 or TRBV12-4 and TRBJ1-1; D ambiguous. Trimming took off 7 bases at V and 2 bases at J, with 11 bases between the two ends. CDR3 length: 13 amino acids. The CDR3 loop is CASTALRNTEAFF. The CDR3 region has the DNA TGTGCCAGCACCGCTTTGAGAAACACTGAAGCTTTCTTT.

The chain recombines TRBV19 with TRBJ2-2; 7 nucleotides align to TRBD1. CDR3 length: 16 amino acids. V shed 7 bases, J shed 0 bases, and the junction held 8 bases outside the gene matches. Germline loops: CDR1 LNHDA, CDR2 SQIVND (reference sequence). The CDR3 DNA sequence: TGTGCCAGTACAAAACAGGGGTCATCGAACACCGGGGAGCTGTTTTTT. Amino acid sequence: CASTKQGSSNTGELFF. Looking up the rest from reference TRBV19 and TRBJ2-2 gives the full variable domain: DGGITQSPKYLFRKEGQNVTLSCEQNLNHDAMYWYRQDPGQGLRLIYYSQIVNDFQKGDIAEGYSVSREKKESFPLTVTSAQKNPTAFYLCASTKQGSSNTGELFFGEGSRLTVL.

This chain joins TRBV6-5 and TRBJ1-5; D possibly corresponds to TRBD1 (6 bases). The V end lost 5 bases, the J end lost 5 bases, and 16 bases lay between the germline ends. The V gene's germline CDR1 is MNHEY and CDR2 SVGAGI. The length of the CDR3 is 15 residues. The CDR3 DNA reads as TGTGCCAGCAGTAGTACTAGGGGGGGATATCAGCCCCAGCATTTT. It translates to CASSSTRGGYQPQHF.

This clone appeared a few times. This chain's CDR3 is CASSISRYTF. The CDR3 DNA follows: TGTGCCAGCAGTATTTCGCGCTACACCTTC. The chain recombines TRBV12-3 or TRBV12-4 with TRBJ1-2; D ambiguous. This CDR3 is built from 10 residues. Trimming removed 5 bases at V and 9 bases at J, with 7 bases between.

The chain is built from TRBV5-1 and TRBJ2-3, with 8 bases lining up with TRBD2. The V gene end was trimmed by 4 bases and the J gene end by 4 bases; junction bases not matched to a gene: 8. This CDR3 is 15 amino acids long. Germline V lookup: CDR1 SGHRS, CDR2 YFSETQ. In DNA form, the CDR3 reads TGCGCCAGCAGCCCTGTGGTAGCGGGATCAGATACGCAGTATTTT. Encoded protein: CASSPVVAGSDTQYF.

DNA for the CDR3: TGCGCCAGCAGCCCCTTGACTAGTTCTTATGAGCAGTTCTTC. It specifies CASSPLTSSYEQFF. The chain combines TRBV5-1 with TRBJ2-1; a possible D gene is TRBD2 (6 bases). CDR3 length: 14 amino acids. CDR1 SGHRS and CDR2 YFSETQ come from the germline V gene. Deletions cut 4 bases from V and 8 bases from J, with 16 bases between.

The gene calls are TRBV3-1 (or the pseudogene TRBV3-2) and TRBJ2-7; D not resolved. The germline CDR1 and CDR2 sequences are LGHDT and YNNKEL (reference sequence). V lost 8 bases to trimming and J lost 3 bases, with 20 bases between them. The CDR3 totals 15 residues. This CDR3 is CASPARPRIYYEQYF. The CDR3 DNA is TGTGCCAGCCCAGCCAGGCCCAGAATCTACTACGAGCAGTACTTC.

The rearrangement links TRBV5-1 to TRBJ1-4, with unresolved D. V shed 7 bases and J shed 8 bases, with 24 bases lying between them. The CDR3 is 16 residues long. Germline loops: CDR1 SGHRS, CDR2 YFSETQ. CDR3 sequence (DNA): TGCGCCAGCTCATCCACACCCGGGCCCACCCTGGAAAAACTGTTTTTT. Translated, it gives CASSSTPGPTLEKLFF.

The chain uses TRBV9 and TRBJ1-2, with TRBD1 identical over 8 bases. J was trimmed by 8 bases and V by 0 bases; bases with no gene match: 6. This CDR3 region has 14 residues. Germline CDR1 SGDLS, CDR2 YYNGEE. As DNA, the CDR3 is TGTGCCAGCAGCGTAGATGGCAGGGGGCCAGGCTACACCTTC. Its protein product is CASSVDGRGPGYTF.

This chain uses TRBV19 with TRBJ2-3; D unresolved. Trimming pared 3 bases from V and 5 bases from J, leaving 12 bases between. This CDR3 has 14 residues. Germline V gene data show CDR1 as LNHDA and CDR2 as SQIVND (reference sequence). This chain's CDR3 is CASSIDWSRDTQYF. CDR3 coding DNA: TGTGCCAGTAGTATCGACTGGTCCAGAGATACGCAGTATTTT.

The genes are TRBV27 and TRBJ1-5; no clear D gene. The CDR3 totals 14 residues. Deletions cut 3 bases from V and 1 base from J, with 7 bases between. CDR1 is MNHEY, CDR2 SMNVEV, per germline (reference sequence). CDR3 protein: CASSFGKSNQPQHF. Here the CDR3 DNA reads TGTGCCAGCAGTTTTGGGAAGAGCAATCAGCCCCAGCATTTT.

The rearrangement joins TRBV2 to TRBJ2-2; 7 nucleotides align to TRBD2. This CDR3 is 15 amino acids long. Unmatched junction bases numbered 3, after V lost 2 bases and J lost 3 bases. Looked up from germline, CDR1 is SNHLY and CDR2 is FYNNEI. This chain's CDR3 is CASSERGVDTGELFF. CDR3 DNA: TGTGCCAGCAGTGAACGGGGGGTTGACACCGGGGAGCTGTTTTTT.

This clone was counted between two and nine times. J is TRBJ2-3 and V is TRBV6-5; 8 bases match TRBD2. CDR1 and CDR2 from the germline V gene are MNHEY and SVGAGI. The CDR3 sequence is 16 residues long. With V trimmed by 0 bases and J by 3 bases, 5 bases remained unmatched. DNA of the CDR3: TGTGCCAGCAGTTACTCGTCTAGCGGGCCTACAGATACGCAGTATTTT. Protein: CASSYSSSGPTDTQYF.

The rearrangement uses TRBV28 and TRBJ1-3; 7 bases fit TRBD1. Germline V gene data show CDR1 as MDHEN and CDR2 as SYDVKM. V lost 5 bases and J lost 2; bases outside the gene matches: 3. The CDR3 has 14 residues. The CDR3 nucleotides read TGTGCCAGCAGTCCGGGACAGACTGGAAACACCATATATTTT. This sequence encodes CASSPGQTGNTIYF.

The chain joins TRBV10-3 to TRBJ2-2; D gene uncertain. Germline CDR1 is ENHRY and CDR2 is SYGVKD. The CDR3 sequence is 13 residues long. V was trimmed by 4 bases and J by 2 bases, leaving 5 bases between them. The CDR3 region has the DNA TGTGCCATCAGTGTCTCAAACACCGGGGAGCTGTTTTTT. This sequence encodes CAISVSNTGELFF.